This T cell receptor beta chain was identified in a study of memory CD4+ T cells and cytomegalovirus serostatus. General study points: About 40% of the roughly 150 known CMV-associated TCRbeta sequences appeared in CD4+ memory.

Original data processing: After removing out-of-frame reads, under 2.5 million distinct TCRbeta sequences remained. The method was immunoSEQ multiplex PCR; TCRdb's version includes in-frame clones alone and lacks a portion of them. V, J and clone size are taken as reported in that table, and D and trimming were inferred from the DNA itself. The sample lists about 57,000 clones, more than 60% occurring once. The sort gate was single viable CD3+CD4+CD8-CD45RO+ cells for memory CD4+ T cells. CMV serostatus came from serum IgG against pp150, pp28, p38, p52. Concerning this clone itself: Its antigen is not known.

The sequence came from an adult in good health and CMV-seronegative. Material for sequencing was memory CD4+ T cells from blood.

The CDR3 sequence: CASGQGRNTEAFF. The CDR3 coding sequence is TGTGCCAGCGGTCAGGGCCGGAACACTGAAGCTTTCTTT. The V gene is TRBV7-3, the J gene TRBJ1-1, with D tentatively TRBD1 (5 bases). Germline values: CDR1 SGHTA, CDR2 FQGTGA. The CDR3 length is 13 residues. The V end lost 8 bases, the J end lost 1 base, and 11 bases lay between the germline ends.